Included here is one TCR beta chain sequence, with context. Its antigen is unknown. These data belong to a study of cytomegalovirus exposure and HLA in healthy donors. At the level of the study: HLA-typed donors were the source of roughly 85 million unique TCRs held in an early data release. Study conclusions and caveats: For TCR beta chains, V- and J-gene trimming was later linked to a missense DCLRE1C variant.

Germline V lookup: CDR1 SGHVS, CDR2 FQNEAQ. The V segment lost 5 bases and the J segment 12 bases; nucleotides outside the gene matches: 26. This CDR3 spans 19 amino acids. PCR was performed using 60 Vbeta and 13 Jbeta primers. Sequencing was performed with immunoSEQ multiplex PCR; in TCRdb, only in-frame clones are kept and a portion is missing. The table records about 110,000 clones, less than 85% of them present only once. The sequencing input was PBMCs. The receptor's source is a man younger than 45 in good health and CMV-seropositive. V gene TRBV7-8 combines with J gene TRBJ2-1; 9 bases fit TRBD2. CDR3 protein: CASSDPLRGGGGGAIGQFF. In DNA, the CDR3 is TGTGCCAGCAGCGACCCACTGCGCGGGGGGGGCGGTGGGGCAATAGGGCAGTTCTTC.